The 17 T cell receptor beta chains below all came from one sample that was sequenced in a study of CD8 T cell repertoires and HIV-1 epitope variants. The repertoire was sequenced with immunoSEQ multiplex PCR; TCRdb's copy has only in-frame clones and lacks some. The table lists about 3,100 clones, roughly two thirds of them singletons, with over 40% in the top ten. For these TCRs, the target antigens are not known. Material for sequencing was cultured CD8+ T cells derived from PBMCs. These receptors were obtained from a male donor with HIV.

This chain connects TRBV5-1 to TRBJ1-4; 8 nucleotides match TRBD1. CDR3 length equals 13 residues. J lost 12 bases, V lost 3 bases, and 7 bases had no gene match. The germline CDR1 and CDR2 sequences are SGHRS and YFSETQ. Here the CDR3 DNA reads TGCGCCAGCAGCTCCGGGACAGGAAGGGAACTGTTTTTT. Protein product: CASSSGTGRELFF.

This clone came up a few times. The chain is built from TRBV10-1 and TRBJ2-1; D not resolved. Germline CDR1 and CDR2: WNHNN and SYGVQD (reference sequence). The germline V and J ends were trimmed by 0 bases and 5 bases, with 5 bases remaining between them. CDR3 size: 13 residues. As DNA, the CDR3 is TGCGCCAGCAGTGAGTCGTACGACAATGAGCAGTTCTTC. It codes for CASSESYDNEQFF.

The chain links TRBV13 to TRBJ2-1, with 10 bases matching TRBD2. In germline, CDR1 is PRHDT, CDR2 FYEKMQ (reference sequence). The CDR3 is 16 residues long. Germline trimming cut 4 bases from V and 7 bases from J; bases unmatched to any gene: 10. The DNA of the CDR3 is TGTGCCAGCAGCTATACTGCGGGACTAGCGAGGAATGAGCAGTTCTTC. This sequence encodes CASSYTAGLARNEQFF.

The rearrangement joins TRBV7-6 to TRBJ2-7; D unclear. Germline CDR1 is SGHVS and CDR2 is FNYEAQ. The CDR3 is 14 amino acids. V dropped 2 bases and J dropped 1 base, with 9 bases sitting between them. CDR3: CASSLLDGSYEQYF. The CDR3, as DNA: TGTGCCAGCAGCTTACTGGACGGATCCTACGAGCAGTACTTC.

The chain couples TRBV5-4 to TRBJ2-3; 9 bases agree with TRBD2. Trimming took 1 base from V and 0 from J; bases not matched to a gene: 9. Germline-derived CDR1 and CDR2 are SGHNT and YYREEE (reference sequence). This CDR3 contains 18 residues. In DNA form, the CDR3 reads TGTGCCAGCAGCTTGTATTTAGCGGGAGCCAAGAGCACAGATACGCAGTATTTT. It codes for CASSLYLAGAKSTDTQYF.

By its share, this clone is large. The CDR3 coding sequence is TGTGCCAGCAGCCAAGTGAACACTGAAGCTTTCTTT. Amino acids: CASSQVNTEAFF. The chain has TRBV4-2 and TRBJ1-1; D is undetermined. CDR1 and CDR2 (germline): LGHNA, YNFKEQ. V was shortened by 1 base and J by 0 bases, with 0 bases between the two germline ends. This CDR3 spans 12 amino acids.

The sample holds one count of this clone. The chain employs TRBV9 and TRBJ2-7; a possible D gene is TRBD1 (5 bases). The CDR3 consists of 13 residues. Germline CDR1 is SGDLS and CDR2 is YYNGEE. V lost 2 bases and J lost 1, with 7 bases in between. In nucleotides, the CDR3 is TGTGCCAGCAGCGTGGGGCAATCCTACGAGCAGTACTTC. Translation: CASSVGQSYEQYF.

The chain has TRBV29-1 and TRBJ2-1; 8 positions agree with TRBD1. CDR3 length: 14 residues. Per the germline V gene, CDR1 is SQVTM and CDR2 is ANQGSEA. The V gene end was trimmed by 3 bases and the J gene end by 10 bases; junction bases not matched to a gene: 11. CDR3 in amino acids: CSVEGTGRGREQFF. In DNA, the CDR3 is TGCAGCGTTGAGGGGACAGGTAGGGGTAGGGAGCAGTTCTTC.

The chain joins TRBV28 to TRBJ2-1; D call uncertain. The germline gives CDR1 MDHEN, CDR2 SYDVKM. V lost 3 bases, J lost 6 bases, and 6 bases lay in between. This CDR3 is built from 12 residues. The CDR3 protein is CASSLQINEQFF. In DNA, the CDR3 is TGTGCCAGCAGTTTGCAGATCAATGAGCAGTTCTTC.

This CDR3 reads CAISAGDAGTADEAFF. CDR3 DNA: TGTGCCATCAGTGCCGGAGACGCGGGGACAGCTGATGAAGCTTTCTTT. The chain couples TRBV10-3 to TRBJ1-1; 7 positions agree with TRBD1. Germline CDR1 and CDR2: ENHRY and SYGVKD. The CDR3 spans 16 residues. V gave up 4 bases and J gave up 7 bases; unmatched junction bases: 15.

This chain uses TRBV9 with TRBJ1-6; the match to TRBD1 covers 8 bases. In germline, CDR1 is SGDLS, CDR2 YYNGEE. V shed 0 bases, J shed 7 bases, and the junction held 15 bases outside the gene matches. This CDR3 spans 19 amino acids. CDR3 amino acids: CASSVDKGTGSGGNSPLHF. The CDR3 nucleotides read TGTGCCAGCAGCGTAGACAAAGGGACAGGCTCTGGGGGGAATTCACCCCTCCACTTT. Using reference TRBV9 and TRBJ1-6 for the parts outside the CDR3, the full variable domain is DSGVTQTPKHLITATGQRVTLRCSPRSGDLSVYWYQQSLDQGLQFLIQYYNGEERAKGNILERFSAQQFPDLHSELNLSSLELGDSALYFCASSVDKGTGSGGNSPLHFGNGTRLTVT.

By sample share, this clone is medium-sized. V gene TRBV7-9 combines with J gene TRBJ1-5; D unresolved. V lost 5 bases and J 0 bases, leaving 8 bases between the germline ends. There are 14 residues in the CDR3. The V gene's germline CDR1 is SEHNR and CDR2 FQNEAQ (reference sequence). CDR3: CASSPSYSNQPQHF. The CDR3 nucleotides read TGTGCCAGCAGCCCGAGCTATAGCAATCAGCCCCAGCATTTT. The full variable domain, in which reference TRBV7-9 and TRBJ1-5 provide the parts outside the CDR3, is DTGVSQNPRHKITKRGQNVTFRCDPISEHNRLYWYRQTLGQGPEFLTYFQNEAQLEKSRLLSDRFSAERPKGSFSTLEIQRTEQGDSAMYLCASSPSYSNQPQHFGDGTRLSIL.

There are a few counts of this clone. This CDR3 reads CASSHGTENEQFF. The CDR3 DNA reads TGTGCCAGCAGCCACGGGACTGAGAATGAGCAGTTCTTC. The chain couples TRBV7-9 to TRBJ2-1; D is perhaps TRBD2 (6 bases). Germline CDR1 is SEHNR and CDR2 is FQNEAQ (reference sequence). This CDR3 has 13 amino acids. V was shortened by 5 bases and J by 7 bases, with 12 bases between the two germline ends.

The V gene is TRBV28, the J gene TRBJ2-7, with 10 bases fitting TRBD2. The ends lost 4 bases at V and 1 base at J; junction bases unmatched: 7. The CDR3 has 16 amino acids. Germline assignment: CDR1 MDHEN and CDR2 SYDVKM. CDR3 nucleotide sequence: TGTGCCAGCAGTTATCGGCTAGCGGGAGATTCCTACGAGCAGTACTTC. Protein product: CASSYRLAGDSYEQYF.

This chain links TRBV10-3 with TRBJ1-1; D is undetermined. Germline V gene data show CDR1 as ENHRY and CDR2 as SYGVKD. With 3 bases removed from V and 3 bases from J, the gap between germline ends came to 23 bases. This CDR3 has 18 amino acids. In nucleotides, the CDR3 is TGTGCCATCAGTGACTCCCCCTTTCGAAAAAGGGCGGACACTGAAGCTTTCTTT. As protein: CAISDSPFRKRADTEAFF.

The chain joins TRBV30 to TRBJ2-7; 12 bases line up with TRBD2. V gave up 3 bases and J gave up 1 base; unmatched junction bases: 13. The CDR3 consists of 18 residues. Germline V lookup: CDR1 GTSNPN, CDR2 SVGIG (reference sequence). CDR3 in amino acids: CAWSDTSGGNLISYEQYF. As DNA, the CDR3 is TGTGCCTGGAGCGATACTAGCGGGGGGAACCTCATTTCCTACGAGCAGTACTTC.

This clone showed up just a few times. The rearrangement links TRBV4-1 to TRBJ1-1; D is possibly TRBD1 (6 bases). V was shortened by 3 bases and J by 8 bases, with 13 bases between the two germline ends. The germline CDR1 and CDR2 sequences are MGHRA and YSYEKL. The CDR3 loop spans 13 amino acids. The CDR3 loop reads CASSHGTGREAFF. Written as DNA, the CDR3 is TGCGCCAGCAGCCATGGAACAGGGAGGGAAGCTTTCTTT.